The 29 T cell receptor beta chains below were found in one sample sequenced in a study of shared clonotypes between healthy human individuals (dated by TCRdb to the early 2020s). CD8 naive samples were CD45RO-negative cells positively selected for CCR7, giving a CD45RA+CCR7+ population that excluded TemRA cells. Libraries were prepared through the immunoSEQ multiplex PCR assay. TCRdb's version of the immuneACCESS table is confined to in-frame rearrangements and falls short of the full clone set. An unresolved V gene accounts for under half of the shortfall where checked; the remainder is of unknown origin. Within this sample are about 820,000 clones, with approximately 92% of them counted one time only. The top ten hold 20% to 30% of the sample. Sequenced sample: naive CD8+ T cells sorted from blood. The meaning of the sample's cell subset or site label: CD45RA+CCR7+. All receptors derive from a man between 25 and 39 years old in good health.

The rearrangement uses TRBV9 and TRBJ2-5; 14 bases agree with TRBD2. The CDR3 consists of 16 residues. The germline gives CDR1 SGDLS, CDR2 YYNGEE. With V trimmed by 4 bases and J by 5 bases, 7 bases remained unmatched. The CDR3 DNA sequence: TGTGCCAGCAGCCCAGGACTAGCGGGAGGTAGGGAGACCCAGTACTTC. Translated, it gives CASSPGLAGGRETQYF.

The chain uses TRBV27 and TRBJ2-1, with 9 bases lining up with TRBD2. This CDR3 region has 15 residues. Germline V lookup: CDR1 MNHEY, CDR2 SMNVEV (reference sequence). With V trimmed by 6 bases and J by 7 bases, 10 bases remained unmatched. CDR3 coding DNA: TGTGCCAGCAGCCGACTAGCGGAGCTCGGGAATGAGCAGTTCTTC. It codes for CASSRLAELGNEQFF.

The chain recombines TRBV28 with TRBJ2-7, with D maybe TRBD1 (6 bases). V shed 3 bases and J shed 1 base, with 10 bases lying between them. Germline V gives CDR1 MDHEN, CDR2 SYDVKM. The CDR3 runs 14 residues. CDR3 sequence (DNA): TGTGCCAGCAGTTTGAGGGGGTTTTCCTACGAGCAGTACTTC. It yields the protein CASSLRGFSYEQYF.

The genes are TRBV27 and TRBJ2-1; 11 bases align to TRBD2. Germline trimming cut 6 bases from V and 8 bases from J; bases unmatched to any gene: 9. The CDR3 extends over 15 amino acids. CDR1 and CDR2 from the germline V gene are MNHEY and SMNVEV (reference sequence). Here the CDR3 DNA reads TGTGCCAGCAGCCCAGGGACTAGCGGTGCGGATGAGCAGTTCTTC. This encodes CASSPGTSGADEQFF.

The chain couples TRBV7-2 to TRBJ2-1, with D unclear. Germline V gene sequence: CDR1 SGHTA, CDR2 FQGNSA. This CDR3 region has 16 residues. V was cut by 6 bases and J by 4 bases, with 19 bases left in between. The CDR3 reads CASRELGIFMYNEQFF. The CDR3 bases are TGTGCCAGCAGAGAATTAGGAATATTCATGTACAATGAGCAGTTCTTC.

This chain connects TRBV13 to TRBJ2-1, with 10 bases lining up with TRBD1. The CDR3 has 15 amino acids. The V gene end was trimmed by 5 bases and the J gene end by 8 bases; junction bases not matched to a gene: 9. In germline, CDR1 is PRHDT, CDR2 FYEKMQ (reference sequence). Here the CDR3 reads CASSTGQGLTHEQFF. As DNA, the CDR3 is TGTGCCAGCAGCACGGGACAGGGGTTAACGCATGAGCAGTTCTTC.

The V gene is TRBV7-9, the J gene TRBJ1-2; unclear D gene. The CDR3 is made up of 13 amino acids. Germline V gives CDR1 SEHNR, CDR2 FQNEAQ (reference sequence). V was cut by 6 bases and J by 2 bases, with 10 bases left in between. The CDR3 here is CASRDLENYGYTF. The CDR3 bases are TGTGCCAGCAGGGATCTAGAGAACTATGGCTACACCTTC.

This clone showed up just once. The chain carries TRBV28 and TRBJ1-4, with D uncertain. The CDR3 runs 15 residues. Between the trimmed V and J ends, which lost 5 bases and 7 bases, there was a span of 17 bases. The germline gives CDR1 MDHEN, CDR2 SYDVKM. Written as DNA, the CDR3 is TGTGCCAGCAGTCCGTGGACCGGATTGAGTGAAAAACTGTTTTTT. This codes for CASSPWTGLSEKLFF.

The CDR3 sequence is CASSLSASTNEKLFF. DNA of the CDR3: TGTGCCAGCAGCTTATCTGCATCAACTAATGAAAAACTGTTTTTT. The chain carries TRBV7-8 and TRBJ1-4; D is ambiguous. V was cut by 2 bases and J by 0 bases, with 7 bases left in between. Germline loops: CDR1 SGHVS, CDR2 FQNEAQ. The CDR3 is made up of 15 amino acids.

This clone was counted a single time. The V gene is TRBV29-1, the J gene TRBJ1-1; no definite D call. Germline V CDR1 and CDR2: SQVTM, ANQGSEA. The length of the CDR3 is 10 residues. Trimming shortened V by 0 bases and J by 11 bases, and 7 bases separated the two germline ends. The CDR3 region is CSVEDRQAFF. CDR3 sequence (DNA): TGCAGCGTTGAAGATCGGCAGGCTTTCTTT. Variable domain in full (rest from reference TRBV29-1 and TRBJ1-1): SAVISQKPSRDICQRGTSLTIQCQVDSQVTMMFWYRQQPGQSLTLIATANQGSEATYESGFVIDKFPISRPNLTFSTLTVSNMSPEDSSIYLCSVEDRQAFFGQGTRLTVV.

For this clone: A read error may account for a junction end that differs from germline. V is TRBV9 and J is TRBJ2-1, with D perhaps given as TRBD1 or TRBD2 (6 bases each). The CDR3 has 12 residues. Per the germline V gene, CDR1 is SGDLS and CDR2 is YYNGEE. The CDR3 region is CASSGNLDRGVF. CDR3 DNA: TGTGCCAGCAGCGGCAATCTGGATAGGGGGGTCTTC. Looking up the rest from reference TRBV9 and TRBJ2-1 gives the full variable domain: DSGVTQTPKHLITATGQRVTLRCSPRSGDLSVYWYQQSLDQGLQFLIQYYNGEERAKGNILERFSAQQFPDLHSELNLSSLELGDSALYFCASSGNLDRGVFGPGTRLTVL.

This chain links TRBV7-5 with TRBJ1-1; the table's D call, TRBD1, was not checked against the DNA. TRBV7-5 is given as a pseudogene. The CDR3 sequence is 15 residues long. The CDR3 loop reads CVRSLEGDWNTEAFF. The CDR3 coding sequence is TGTGTCAGAAGCTTAGAGGGGGATTGGAACACTGAAGCTTTCTTT.

The CDR3 sequence: CATSSEQETQYF. For the CDR3, the DNA is TGTGCCACCAGCAGTGAACAAGAGACCCAGTACTTC. The J gene is TRBJ2-5, the V gene TRBV15; D remains unclear. Germline values: CDR1 LNHNV, CDR2 YYDKDF (reference sequence). V was clipped by 3 bases and J by 2 bases, with 4 bases between them. There are 12 residues in the CDR3.

The chain couples TRBV27 to TRBJ2-2; 7 bases map to TRBD2. The CDR3 has 15 amino acids. Per germline, CDR1 MNHEY and CDR2 SMNVEV (reference sequence). V lost 2 bases to trimming and J lost 4 bases; unmatched junction nucleotides: 4. This CDR3 is CASSLAGRGTGELFF. The CDR3, as DNA: TGTGCCAGCAGTTTAGCAGGGAGGGGCACCGGGGAGCTGTTTTTT.

The V call is TRBV5-1, the J call TRBJ2-7; perhaps TRBD1 as D (6 bases). Germline values: CDR1 SGHRS, CDR2 YFSETQ. This CDR3 comprises 13 residues. V shed 2 bases and J shed 2 bases, with 8 bases lying between them. The CDR3: CASSFNRAYEQYF. CDR3 coding DNA: TGCGCCAGCAGCTTTAACAGGGCCTACGAGCAGTACTTC.

This chain links TRBV7-2 with TRBJ1-1, with D uncertain. This CDR3 region has 14 residues. The germline V gene has CDR1 SGHTA and CDR2 FQGNSA. V was pared by 1 base and J by 3 bases, with 9 bases between. This chain's CDR3 is CASSLDLVDTEAFF. The CDR3 bases are TGTGCCAGCAGCTTAGATCTTGTGGACACTGAAGCTTTCTTT.

This clone was recorded only once. This rearrangement joins TRBV6-5 to TRBJ2-1; D is ambiguous. V lost 2 bases and J lost 12, with 11 bases in between. The CDR3 is made up of 12 amino acids. Germline V lookup: CDR1 MNHEY, CDR2 SVGAGI. The CDR3 loop is CASSYPMESQFF. The DNA for the CDR3 is TGTGCCAGCAGTTACCCCATGGAGTCGCAGTTCTTC.

V is TRBV4-2 and J is TRBJ1-3, with D possibly TRBD1 on 5 matching bases. This CDR3 spans 15 amino acids. V dropped 3 bases and J dropped 3 bases, with 12 bases sitting between them. Germline V gene lookup returns CDR1 LGHNA and CDR2 YNFKEQ. The DNA of the CDR3 is TGTGCCAGCAGCCAGTTTACGGGGGATGGAAACACCATATATTTT. Protein: CASSQFTGDGNTIYF.

The chain is built from TRBV7-6 and TRBJ2-1, with TRBD2 matching 7 bases. Trimming took 7 bases from V and 4 from J; bases not matched to a gene: 13. Germline lookup yields CDR1 SGHVS and CDR2 FNYEAQ. The CDR3 spans 16 residues. The CDR3 loop is CASTPLASGLYNEQFF. The CDR3 DNA reads TGTGCCAGCACCCCGCTGGCTAGCGGATTATACAATGAGCAGTTCTTC.

V gene TRBV27 combines with J gene TRBJ2-7, with no clear D. CDR3 length: 13 amino acids. Trimming removed 3 bases at V and 7 bases at J, with 13 bases between. Germline V gene lookup returns CDR1 MNHEY and CDR2 SMNVEV (reference sequence). The DNA for the CDR3 is TGTGCCAGCAGTTTTTCGGACGGCCGGGAGCAGTACTTC. Translation: CASSFSDGREQYF.

V is TRBV21-1 and J is TRBJ2-7; TRBD2 reflects the table's D call only, with no check against the DNA. TRBV21-1 has pseudogene status. The CDR3 contains 16 residues. The CDR3 DNA sequence: TGTGCCAGGAAGCGGGGGCGGCGGGAGGCTACCTACGAGCAGTACTTC. Its protein product is CARKRGRREATYEQYF.

The chain links TRBV7-9 to TRBJ2-1; 8 bases match TRBD2. The CDR3 is 15 residues long. CDR1 is SEHNR and CDR2 is FQNEAQ in the germline V gene (reference sequence). Trimming cost V 2 bases and J 4 bases; bases outside gene matches: 4. The CDR3 DNA sequence: TGTGCCAGCAGCTTACCAGAGCGGGAGTACAATGAGCAGTTCTTC. Translated: CASSLPEREYNEQFF.

This chain joins TRBV28 and TRBJ1-2, with D hard to call. The length of the CDR3 is 14 residues. Germline lookup yields CDR1 MDHEN and CDR2 SYDVKM. V shed 2 bases and J shed 3 bases, with 10 bases lying between them. The CDR3 here is CASSLEESDYGYTF. In nucleotides, the CDR3 is TGTGCCAGCAGTTTAGAAGAGTCAGACTATGGCTACACCTTC.

The rearrangement uses TRBV10-3 and TRBJ2-7, with D perhaps given as TRBD1 or TRBD2 (6 bases each). The CDR3 length is 13 residues. The germline V gene encodes CDR1 ENHRY and CDR2 SYGVKD. Trimming removed 5 bases at V and 5 bases at J, with 13 bases between. The CDR3 spells CAISLGGTNEQYF. The CDR3 DNA follows: TGTGCCATCAGTCTTGGGGGGACAAACGAGCAGTACTTC.

This sequence joins TRBV7-2 and TRBJ1-4; no clear D gene. CDR1 SGHTA and CDR2 FQGNSA come from the germline V gene. Trimming took off 3 bases at V and 0 bases at J, with 8 bases between the two ends. This CDR3 region has 15 residues. CDR3 protein: CASSLDSTTNEKLFF. The CDR3 DNA follows: TGTGCCAGCAGCTTGGACTCTACAACTAATGAAAAACTGTTTTTT.

The chain is built from TRBV5-1 and TRBJ2-1; 8 bases fit TRBD2. The CDR3 spans 16 residues. Germline lookup yields CDR1 SGHRS and CDR2 YFSETQ. J gave up 0 bases and V 3 bases, and 5 bases lay outside the gene matches. CDR3 loop: CASSSYSGTSYNEQFF. CDR3 DNA: TGCGCCAGCAGCTCCTATAGCGGGACCTCCTACAATGAGCAGTTCTTC.

This clone was found once. J is TRBJ2-1 and V is TRBV19; D remains ambiguous. This CDR3 comprises 14 residues. Trimming removed 3 bases from V and 0 bases from J, with 6 bases in between. Germline lookup yields CDR1 LNHDA and CDR2 SQIVND (reference sequence). CDR3 in amino acids: CASSISTSYNEQFF. The DNA for the CDR3 is TGTGCCAGTAGTATTTCCACCTCCTACAATGAGCAGTTCTTC.

Regarding this clone: A junction end diverges from the germline sequence, so it may reflect a read error. This chain joins TRBV28 and TRBJ1-1, with D tentatively TRBD1 (5 bases). CDR3 size: 13 residues. Germline V gene sequence: CDR1 MDHEN, CDR2 SYDVKM. The CDR3 bases are TGTGCCAGCAACCGGGGGGAGAACACTGAGGCTTTCTTT. Residues: CASNRGENTEAFF.

The chain couples TRBV10-2 to TRBJ2-7; D ambiguous. CDR1 and CDR2 (germline): WSHSY, SAAADI. The CDR3 consists of 15 residues. Trimming stripped 3 bases from V and 4 bases from J, with 16 bases between. The CDR3 DNA reads as TGCGCCAGCAGTGATGTGTTGGGAAGAGAGTACGAGCAGTACTTC. Protein product: CASSDVLGREYEQYF.